This T cell receptor (beta chain) was recovered during a study of T cell responses to AZD1222 COVID-19 vaccine. In germline, CDR1 is LGHNT, CDR2 FRNRAP. CDR3 size: 16 residues. V trimming: 3 bases; J trimming: 1 base; junction bases outside the gene matches: 7. The method was immunoSEQ multiplex PCR; TCRdb's version includes in-frame clones alone and lacks a portion of them. This sample yields 150,000 or so clones, of which roughly 80% are seen a single time; over 4% belongs to the top ten. A note on this clone: The antigen is unknown.

Study results and caveats: The sample set comprised mostly white British donors with more females, and clonal diversity was possibly underestimated.

The V gene is TRBV12-5, the J gene TRBJ1-2, with 8 bases aligning to TRBD1. The receptor was isolated from an adult in good health. Specimen: peripheral blood, collected on day 0 of MenACWY control vaccination. The CDR3 here is CASGFPTGQGNYGYTF. CDR3 coding DNA: TGTGCTAGTGGTTTCCCGACAGGACAGGGTAACTATGGCTACACCTTC.